Below are 15 T cell receptor beta chains sequenced from a single sample in a study of cytomegalovirus exposure and HLA in healthy donors. The PCR had 60 Vbeta and 13 Jbeta primers. The repertoire was sequenced with immunoSEQ multiplex PCR; TCRdb's copy has only in-frame clones and lacks some. Among over 100,000 clones, around 69% were seen once, and the ten largest hold under 9%. The material sequenced was PBMCs. The receptors here all came from a middle-aged woman in good health and CMV-seropositive.

The V call is TRBV7-9, the J call TRBJ2-7, with a tentative D call TRBD2 (6 bases). This CDR3 has 15 amino acids. Germline-derived CDR1 and CDR2 are SEHNR and FQNEAQ (reference sequence). Trimming cost V 6 bases and J 1 base, with 16 bases left between them. For the CDR3, the DNA is TGTGCCAGCAGTCCATCCGGGACTCGTTCCTACGAGCAGTACTTC. Amino acid sequence: CASSPSGTRSYEQYF.

V and J are TRBV2 and TRBJ1-3, with 9 bases fitting TRBD1. Trimming cost V 8 bases and J 0 bases; bases outside gene matches: 5. From germline, CDR1 is SNHLY and CDR2 FYNNEI. The CDR3 sequence is 15 residues long. The CDR3 loop reads CASQDRGGSGNTIYF. The CDR3, as DNA: TGTGCCAGCCAGGACAGGGGAGGCTCTGGAAACACCATATATTTT.

This chain joins TRBV2 and TRBJ1-5; D unresolved. The CDR3 totals 15 residues. Trimming shortened V by 0 bases and J by 1 base, and 7 bases separated the two germline ends. Germline V CDR1 and CDR2: SNHLY, FYNNEI. The CDR3 nucleotides read TGTGCCAGCAGTGAAGCGCTTGCGAGCAATCAGCCCCAGCATTTT. Translation gives CASSEALASNQPQHF. The entire variable domain, with the rest obtained from reference TRBV2 and TRBJ1-5, is as follows: EPEVTQTPSHQVTQMGQEVILRCVPISNHLYFYWYRQILGQKVEFLVSFYNNEISEKSEIFDDQFSVERPDGSNFTLKIRSTKLEDSAMYFCASSEALASNQPQHFGDGTRLSIL.

The chain uses TRBV4-2 and TRBJ2-7, with a tentative D call TRBD2 (6 bases). The CDR3 is 15 amino acids. Germline V gene sequence: CDR1 LGHNA, CDR2 YNFKEQ. V was cut by 0 bases and J by 4 bases, with 13 bases left in between. This chain's CDR3 is CASSQEGAGRYEQYF. Here the CDR3 DNA reads TGTGCCAGCAGCCAAGAAGGAGCAGGGAGGTACGAGCAGTACTTC.

The V gene is TRBV10-3, the J gene TRBJ2-3; TRBD1 matches at 9 bases. Germline V gives CDR1 ENHRY, CDR2 SYGVKD. CDR3 size: 14 residues. The J segment lost 2 bases and the V segment lost 5 bases, leaving 2 bases of the junction unmatched. CDR3 residues: CAISTGGSTDTQYF. The DNA of the CDR3 is TGTGCCATCAGTACAGGGGGCTCCACAGATACGCAGTATTTT.

V usage is TRBV5-6 and J usage is TRBJ2-2, with 7 bases lining up with TRBD2. CDR1 SGHDT and CDR2 YYEEEE come from the germline V gene. The junction had 9 bases not matched to a gene; V was cut back by 4 bases and J by 0 bases. The CDR3 consists of 17 residues. The CDR3 loop is CASSERGDSANTGELFF. For the CDR3, the DNA is TGTGCCAGCAGCGAGCGGGGAGATTCCGCGAACACCGGGGAGCTGTTTTTT.

This clone was found a few times. This chain uses TRBV19 with TRBJ1-2; D gene unclear. Trimming removed 4 bases from V and 4 bases from J, with 13 bases in between. CDR1 and CDR2 from the germline V gene are LNHDA and SQIVND (reference sequence). The CDR3 runs 14 residues. The CDR3 is CASSTQDLTYGYTF. The CDR3 coding sequence is TGTGCCAGTAGTACGCAGGACTTGACCTATGGCTACACCTTC. The whole variable domain, remainder taken from reference TRBV19 and TRBJ1-2, is DGGITQSPKYLFRKEGQNVTLSCEQNLNHDAMYWYRQDPGQGLRLIYYSQIVNDFQKGDIAEGYSVSREKKESFPLTVTSAQKNPTAFYLCASSTQDLTYGYTFGSGTRLTVV.

The J gene is TRBJ1-5, the V gene TRBV7-9; no clear D. V was pared by 1 base and J by 6 bases, with 7 bases between. The germline V gene has CDR1 SEHNR and CDR2 FQNEAQ (reference sequence). The CDR3 spans 13 residues. CDR3 DNA sequence: TGTGCCAGCAGCTTAGAGAGGGCTCAGCCCCAGCATTTT. Translating gives CASSLERAQPQHF.

Concerning this clone itself: Other DNA sequences from this sample encode an identical CDR3 as well. The genes are TRBV11-2 and TRBJ2-3; possible D gene TRBD2, 7 bases. V was shortened by 0 bases and J by 4 bases, with 11 bases between the two germline ends. Germline V gene sequence: CDR1 SGHAT, CDR2 FQNNGV. The CDR3 has 15 amino acids. CDR3 coding DNA: TGTGCCAGCAGCTTAGAGGGGGCGGGAGCAGATACGCAGTATTTT. Translated, it gives CASSLEGAGADTQYF.

This sequence joins TRBV28 and TRBJ1-4; possible D gene TRBD1, 6 bases. Germline V CDR1 and CDR2: MDHEN, SYDVKM. Trimming pared 6 bases from V and 2 bases from J, leaving 13 bases between. The CDR3 has 15 residues. CDR3 sequence reads: CASSSQGFTNEKLFF. The CDR3 region has the DNA TGTGCCAGCAGCTCACAGGGTTTCACTAATGAAAAACTGTTTTTT.

The chain recombines TRBV27 with TRBJ2-7, with 11 nucleotides matching TRBD2. Germline V gene data show CDR1 as MNHEY and CDR2 as SMNVEV (reference sequence). With V trimmed by 10 bases and J by 2 bases, 4 bases remained unmatched. This CDR3 region has 13 residues. The CDR3 region is CATRLAGPYEQYF. CDR3 sequence (DNA): TGTGCCACCCGACTAGCGGGACCCTACGAGCAGTACTTC.

This clone was recorded a few times. J is TRBJ1-2 and V is TRBV6-5; D not resolved. Trimming took 0 bases from V and 4 from J, leaving 15 bases between them. The V gene's germline CDR1 is MNHEY and CDR2 SVGAGI. The CDR3 is 16 amino acids. The CDR3 DNA sequence: TGTGCCAGCAGTTACTCGAACCGCGGTGTCGGCTATGGCTACACCTTC. It codes for CASSYSNRGVGYGYTF.

The chain links TRBV5-1 to TRBJ2-5, with a weak D call TRBD2 (6 bases). The CDR3 is 19 amino acids. Germline-derived CDR1 and CDR2 are SGHRS and YFSETQ. Deletions cut 7 bases from V and 0 bases from J, with 28 bases between. DNA of the CDR3: TGCGCCAGCCTCCCCTCCCGCGGGGCGCGAGTATCCTACCAAGAGACCCAGTACTTC. This gives the protein CASLPSRGARVSYQETQYF. Together with reference TRBV5-1 and TRBJ2-5, the CDR3 gives the full variable domain: KAGVTQTPRYLIKTRGQQVTLSCSPISGHRSVSWYQQTPGQGLQFLFEYFSETQRNKGNFPGRFSGRQFSNSRSEMNVSTLELGDSALYLCASLPSRGARVSYQETQYFGPGTRLLVL.

The gene calls are TRBV10-1 and TRBJ1-3; D not certain. Per germline, CDR1 WNHNN and CDR2 SYGVQD (reference sequence). CDR3 length equals 14 residues. Trimming removed 3 bases from V and 0 bases from J, with 6 bases in between. This CDR3 is CASSDPNSGNTIYF. CDR3 nucleotides: TGCGCCAGCAGTGATCCCAACTCTGGAAACACCATATATTTT.

The chain is built from TRBV25-1 and TRBJ1-1, with TRBD1 matching 8 bases. The germline V gene encodes CDR1 MGHDK and CDR2 SYGVNS. The CDR3 extends over 11 amino acids. V dropped 5 bases and J dropped 7; count of bases not matched to a gene: 0. The CDR3 is CASSTGGEAFF. DNA of the CDR3: TGTGCCAGCAGTACAGGGGGTGAAGCTTTCTTT.